One and the same sample provided the 22 T cell receptor beta chains below, sequenced in a study of blood T cell repertoires in COVID-19. TCRdb's copy holds only in-frame clones and misses some; the assay was immunoSEQ multiplex PCR. The sample includes about 160,000 clones, roughly 90% of them seen just once. The sample consisted of peripheral blood. All receptors derive from a man between 18 and 35 years old with acute or convalescent COVID-19.

The chain is built from TRBV6-5 and TRBJ2-3; 7 bases agree with TRBD1. V dropped 5 bases and J dropped 2; count of bases not matched to a gene: 4. Looked up from germline, CDR1 is MNHEY and CDR2 is SVGAGI. This CDR3 is 14 amino acids long. The CDR3 region is CASSTTGDTDTQYF. The CDR3 bases are TGTGCCAGCAGTACTACAGGGGACACAGATACGCAGTATTTT.

J is TRBJ1-3 and V is TRBV6-5, with 8 bases that match TRBD1. Germline CDR1 reads MNHEY; CDR2 reads SVGAGI. With V trimmed by 6 bases and J by 2 bases, 0 bases remained unmatched. CDR3 length equals 13 residues. The CDR3 sequence is CASRQGAGNTIYF. The DNA for the CDR3 is TGTGCCAGCAGACAGGGGGCTGGAAACACCATATATTTT.

On this clone: The identical CDR3 is also encoded by other nucleotide sequences in the sample. V is TRBV6-5 and J is TRBJ1-1; 7 bases align to TRBD1. This CDR3 spans 12 amino acids. Germline V lookup: CDR1 MNHEY, CDR2 SVGAGI. V lost 6 bases and J lost 4; bases outside the gene matches: 2. CDR3 in DNA: TGTGCCAGCAGAGCAGGGGGCACTGAAGCTTTCTTT. It encodes CASRAGGTEAFF.

CDR3 DNA sequence: TGTGCCAGCAGCTTAGGATGGGGGGAATACAATGAGCAGTTCTTC. This codes for CASSLGWGEYNEQFF. The gene calls are TRBV7-8 and TRBJ2-1; TRBD2 is a possible D gene (6 bases). Trimming took off 1 base at V and 4 bases at J, with 11 bases between the two ends. This CDR3 has 15 amino acids. Germline loops: CDR1 SGHVS, CDR2 FQNEAQ.

This chain links TRBV19 with TRBJ1-4; 7 nucleotides line up with TRBD1. Germline V gene data show CDR1 as LNHDA and CDR2 as SQIVND (reference sequence). Losses at the gene ends were 8 bases for V and 3 bases for J; bases not matched to a gene: 9. The CDR3 covers 15 residues. The DNA of the CDR3 is TGTGCCAGTGGCACAGGGGAGGCTTCTAATGAAAAACTGTTTTTT. Amino acid sequence: CASGTGEASNEKLFF.

J is TRBJ2-1 and V is TRBV7-9, with TRBD1 matching over 7 bases. Per the germline V gene, CDR1 is SEHNR and CDR2 is FQNEAQ (reference sequence). CDR3 length: 15 amino acids. V was clipped by 5 bases and J by 9 bases; unmatched bases: 13. The CDR3 coding sequence is TGTGCCAGCAGCCCCACAAGTGTAGGGGGCAGTGAGCAGTTCTTC. Encoded protein: CASSPTSVGGSEQFF.

This rearrangement joins TRBV12-3 or TRBV12-4 to TRBJ2-7, with D unresolved. CDR3 length equals 13 residues. Trimming took 6 bases from V and 0 from J, leaving 9 bases between them. The CDR3 loop is CASSLSNSYEQYF. CDR3 in DNA: TGTGCCAGCAGCCTTAGCAACTCCTACGAGCAGTACTTC.

V usage is TRBV9 and J usage is TRBJ1-6; D may be TRBD1 (5 bases). CDR3 size: 13 residues. Trimming pared 2 bases from V and 10 bases from J, leaving 10 bases between. From germline, CDR1 is SGDLS and CDR2 YYNGEE. CDR3 in amino acids: CASSVGTLSPLHF. For the CDR3, the DNA is TGTGCCAGCAGCGTGGGGACTCTCTCACCCCTCCACTTT.

This clone occurred once. The chain employs TRBV4-1 and TRBJ2-1; D is perhaps TRBD2 (5 bases). This CDR3 is built from 14 residues. The germline V and J ends were trimmed by 1 base and 15 bases, with 19 bases remaining between them. Germline CDR1 reads MGHRA; CDR2 reads YSYEKL. The CDR3 protein is CASSQALHSTEGFF. DNA of the CDR3: TGCGCCAGCAGCCAAGCGTTGCACTCCACAGAGGGGTTCTTC.

This clone was seen once. The chain links TRBV6-2 or TRBV6-3 to TRBJ2-2; D unresolved. Germline CDR1 and CDR2: MNHEY and SVGEGT. The CDR3 contains 12 residues. The V end was cut by 5 bases, the J end by 9 bases, with 10 bases between. The CDR3 DNA reads as TGTGCCAGCAGTCACCATCTAAGGGAGCTGTTTTTT. As protein: CASSHHLRELFF.

The chain uses TRBV14 and TRBJ1-1, with a possible D match to TRBD1 (5 bases). Germline-derived CDR1 and CDR2 are SGHDN and FVKESK. The CDR3 runs 12 residues. V was cut by 0 bases and J by 10 bases, with 9 bases left in between. Here the CDR3 DNA reads TGTGCCAGCAGCCAAGATTGGGGGGGAGCTTTCTTT. It yields the protein CASSQDWGGAFF.

The rearrangement joins TRBV14 to TRBJ1-1; 8 bases are shared with TRBD1. Unmatched junction bases numbered 11, after V lost 4 bases and J lost 10 bases. Per germline, CDR1 SGHDN and CDR2 FVKESK. CDR3 length: 14 residues. The DNA for the CDR3 is TGTGCCAGCAGCCCCTACCAGGGGGCGGGAGCAGCTTTCTTT. This codes for CASSPYQGAGAAFF. Combining the CDR3 with reference TRBV14 and TRBJ1-1 gives the whole variable domain EAGVTQFPSHSVIEKGQTVTLRCDPISGHDNLYWYRRVMGKEIKFLLHFVKESKQDESGMPNNRFLAERTGGTYSTLKVQPAELEDSGVYFCASSPYQGAGAAFFGQGTRLTVV.

The chain has TRBV4-2 and TRBJ1-2; TRBD1 matches 9 bases. V dropped 4 bases and J dropped 8; count of bases not matched to a gene: 5. Per germline, CDR1 LGHNA and CDR2 YNFKEQ. CDR3 size: 13 residues. The CDR3 sequence: CASSRDRAGGYTF. The CDR3 region has the DNA TGTGCCAGCAGCCGGGACAGGGCGGGAGGCTACACCTTC.

The V gene is TRBV7-2, the J gene TRBJ1-5; weak D call: TRBD1 (5 bases). The CDR3 is 14 amino acids. V lost 2 bases and J lost 6, with 11 bases in between. The V gene's germline CDR1 is SGHTA and CDR2 FQGNSA. The CDR3 DNA follows: TGTGCCAGCAGCTTAAGGGGTCTCGGTCAGCCCCAGCATTTT. Translated: CASSLRGLGQPQHF.

This sequence joins TRBV5-1 and TRBJ1-3; D is ambiguous. Germline CDR1 is SGHRS and CDR2 is YFSETQ. V was clipped by 1 base and J by 0 bases, with 8 bases between them. The CDR3 extends over 15 amino acids. The CDR3 nucleotides are TGCGCCAGCAGCTTGACGGGGAGCTCTGGAAACACCATATATTTT. Translating gives CASSLTGSSGNTIYF.

This clone has more than one count but fewer than ten. At the DNA level, this CDR3 is encoded by other sequences in the same sample as well. This rearrangement joins TRBV11-2 to TRBJ2-1, with 11 positions matching TRBD2. The CDR3 has 15 amino acids. Germline assignment: CDR1 SGHAT and CDR2 FQNNGV. V lost 5 bases, J lost 3 bases, and 3 bases stayed unmatched. CDR3 nucleotides: TGTGCCAGCAGCCCCACTAGCGGGGGCTACAATGAGCAGTTCTTC. This translates into CASSPTSGGYNEQFF.

The chain carries TRBV5-1 and TRBJ1-6; no definite D call. Germline CDR1 is SGHRS and CDR2 is YFSETQ. The CDR3 loop spans 15 amino acids. Trimming stripped 4 bases from V and 8 bases from J, with 16 bases between. Here the CDR3 reads CASSPFGEWDSPLHF. DNA of the CDR3: TGCGCCAGCAGCCCATTCGGAGAATGGGATTCACCCCTCCACTTT.

CDR3 region: CASSPTLLAGRAYEQYF. The CDR3 DNA reads as TGTGCCAGCAGCCCAACCTTACTAGCGGGGAGAGCTTACGAGCAGTACTTC. The chain joins TRBV5-8 to TRBJ2-7, with 10 bases lining up with TRBD2. The V gene end was trimmed by 4 bases and the J gene end by 4 bases; junction bases not matched to a gene: 14. Per germline, CDR1 SGHTS and CDR2 YDEGEE. The CDR3 totals 17 residues.

V usage is TRBV5-1 and J usage is TRBJ2-1; TRBD2 matches 15 bases. Trimming took 3 bases from V and 4 from J; bases not matched to a gene: 2. The CDR3 has 16 residues. Germline CDR1 reads SGHRS; CDR2 reads YFSETQ. The CDR3 region has the DNA TGCGCCAGCAGCTGGACTAGCGGGGGGGCTTACAATGAGCAGTTCTTC. It specifies CASSWTSGGAYNEQFF.

In this sample, this clone turned up once. The chain uses TRBV3-1 (or the pseudogene TRBV3-2) and TRBJ1-2; TRBD1 is a possible D gene (6 bases). CDR3 length equals 13 residues. Looked up from germline, CDR1 is LGHDT and CDR2 is YNNKEL (reference sequence). Trimming removed 6 bases from V and 4 bases from J, with 12 bases in between. In DNA form, the CDR3 reads TGTGCCAGCAGGGACAGATATACCTATGGCTACACCTTC. Protein sequence: CASRDRYTYGYTF.

The rearrangement links TRBV23-1 to TRBJ2-5, with 7 bases identical to TRBD1. TRBV23-1 carries the ORF label, with uncertain function. This CDR3 contains 16 residues. V was clipped by 0 bases and J by 0 bases; unmatched bases: 4. This CDR3 is CASSQSRGLDQETQYF. As DNA, the CDR3 is TGCGCCAGCAGTCAATCGAGGGGGCTGGACCAAGAGACCCAGTACTTC.

The gene calls are TRBV24-1 and TRBJ1-5; 9 nucleotides line up with TRBD1. Losses at the gene ends were 6 bases for V and 4 bases for J; bases not matched to a gene: 3. Germline-derived CDR1 and CDR2 are KGHDR and SFDVKD. The CDR3 covers 14 residues. The chain's CDR3 is CATSRDRVNQPQHF. CDR3 nucleotide sequence: TGTGCCACCAGTCGGGACAGGGTAAATCAGCCCCAGCATTTT.